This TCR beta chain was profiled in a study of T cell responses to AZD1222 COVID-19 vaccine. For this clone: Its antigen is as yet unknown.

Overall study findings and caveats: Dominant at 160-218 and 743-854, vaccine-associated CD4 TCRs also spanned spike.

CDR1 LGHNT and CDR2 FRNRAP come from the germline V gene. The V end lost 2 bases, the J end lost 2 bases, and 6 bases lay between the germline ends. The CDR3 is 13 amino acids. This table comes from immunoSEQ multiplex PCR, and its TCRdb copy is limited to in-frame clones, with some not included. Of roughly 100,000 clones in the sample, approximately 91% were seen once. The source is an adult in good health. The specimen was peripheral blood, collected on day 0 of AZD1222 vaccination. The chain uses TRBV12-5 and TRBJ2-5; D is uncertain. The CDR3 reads CASGLTQQETQYF. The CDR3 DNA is TGTGCTAGTGGTTTGACCCAGCAAGAGACCCAGTACTTC.